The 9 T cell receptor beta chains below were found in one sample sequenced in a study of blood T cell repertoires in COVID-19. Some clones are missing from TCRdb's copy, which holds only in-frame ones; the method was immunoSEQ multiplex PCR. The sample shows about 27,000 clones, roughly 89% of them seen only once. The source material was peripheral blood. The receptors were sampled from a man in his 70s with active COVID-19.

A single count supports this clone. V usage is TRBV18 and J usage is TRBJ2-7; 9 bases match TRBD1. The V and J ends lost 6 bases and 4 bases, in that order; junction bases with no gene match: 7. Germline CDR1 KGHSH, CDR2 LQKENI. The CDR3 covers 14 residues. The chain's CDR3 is CASSPGTGIYEQYF. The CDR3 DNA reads TGTGCCAGCTCCCCCGGGACAGGGATATACGAGCAGTACTTC.

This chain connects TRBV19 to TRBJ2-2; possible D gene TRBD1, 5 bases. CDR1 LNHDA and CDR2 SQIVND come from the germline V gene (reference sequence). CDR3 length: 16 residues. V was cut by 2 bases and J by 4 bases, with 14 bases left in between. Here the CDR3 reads CASSISSRVSTGELFF. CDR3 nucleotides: TGTGCCAGTAGTATAAGCTCCAGGGTGAGCACCGGGGAGCTGTTTTTT.

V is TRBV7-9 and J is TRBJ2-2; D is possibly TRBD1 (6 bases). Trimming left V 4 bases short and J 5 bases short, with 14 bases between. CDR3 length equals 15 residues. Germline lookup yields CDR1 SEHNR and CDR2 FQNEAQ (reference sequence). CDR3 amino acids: CASSSDSQRTGELFF. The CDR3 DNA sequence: TGTGCCAGCAGCTCGGACAGCCAAAGAACCGGGGAGCTGTTTTTT. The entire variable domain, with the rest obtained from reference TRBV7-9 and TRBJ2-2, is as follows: DTGVSQNPRHKITKRGQNVTFRCDPISEHNRLYWYRQTLGQGPEFLTYFQNEAQLEKSRLLSDRFSAERPKGSFSTLEIQRTEQGDSAMYLCASSSDSQRTGELFFGEGSRLTVL.

CDR3 nucleotide sequence: TGTGCCTGGAGTCAGGGGATTGCTGGGGCCAACGTCCTGACTTTC. It encodes CAWSQGIAGANVLTF. J is TRBJ2-6 and V is TRBV30; TRBD1 is a possible D gene (6 bases). Germline CDR1 GTSNPN, CDR2 SVGIG (reference sequence). Trimming removed 2 bases from V and 2 bases from J, with 10 bases in between. This CDR3 spans 15 amino acids.

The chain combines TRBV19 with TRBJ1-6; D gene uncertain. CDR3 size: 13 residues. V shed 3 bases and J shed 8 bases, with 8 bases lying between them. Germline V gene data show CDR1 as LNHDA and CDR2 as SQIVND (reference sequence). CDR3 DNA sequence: TGTGCCAGTAGTATCGAGAAATATTCACCCCTCCACTTT. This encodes CASSIEKYSPLHF.

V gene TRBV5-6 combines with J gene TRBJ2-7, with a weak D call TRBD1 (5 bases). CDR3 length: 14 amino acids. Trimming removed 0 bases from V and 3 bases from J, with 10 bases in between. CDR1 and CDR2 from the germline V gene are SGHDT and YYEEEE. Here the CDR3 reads CASSLVQENYEQYF. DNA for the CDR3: TGTGCCAGCAGCTTGGTACAGGAGAACTACGAGCAGTACTTC. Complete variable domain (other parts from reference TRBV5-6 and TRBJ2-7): DAGVTQSPTHLIKTRGQQVTLRCSPKSGHDTVSWYQQALGQGPQFIFQYYEEEERQRGNFPDRFSGHQFPNYSSELNVNALLLGDSALYLCASSLVQENYEQYFGPGTRLTVT.

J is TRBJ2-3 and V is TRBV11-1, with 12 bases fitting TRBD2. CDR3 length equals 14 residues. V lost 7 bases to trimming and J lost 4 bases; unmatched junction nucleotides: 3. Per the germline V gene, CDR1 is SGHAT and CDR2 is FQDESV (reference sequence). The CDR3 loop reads CASKTSGGPDTQYF. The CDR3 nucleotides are TGTGCCAGCAAGACTAGCGGGGGACCAGATACGCAGTATTTT.

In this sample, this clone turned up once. The CDR3, as DNA: TGTGCCAGCAGTGAATCGACAGGGTGGGCAAGCTCCTATAATTCACCCCTCCACTTT. This encodes CASSESTGWASSYNSPLHF. The chain recombines TRBV2 with TRBJ1-6; TRBD1 agrees at 7 bases. The germline gives CDR1 SNHLY, CDR2 FYNNEI. Trimming at V came to 2 bases and at J to 0 bases, leaving 10 bases not matched to a gene. The CDR3 covers 19 residues.

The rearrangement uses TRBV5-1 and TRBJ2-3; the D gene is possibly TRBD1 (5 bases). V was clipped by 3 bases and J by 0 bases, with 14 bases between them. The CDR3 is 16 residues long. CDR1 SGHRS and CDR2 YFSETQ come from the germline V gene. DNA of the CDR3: TGCGCCAGCAGCTCCCACAGGAGTGCTAGCACAGATACGCAGTATTTT. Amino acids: CASSSHRSASTDTQYF.